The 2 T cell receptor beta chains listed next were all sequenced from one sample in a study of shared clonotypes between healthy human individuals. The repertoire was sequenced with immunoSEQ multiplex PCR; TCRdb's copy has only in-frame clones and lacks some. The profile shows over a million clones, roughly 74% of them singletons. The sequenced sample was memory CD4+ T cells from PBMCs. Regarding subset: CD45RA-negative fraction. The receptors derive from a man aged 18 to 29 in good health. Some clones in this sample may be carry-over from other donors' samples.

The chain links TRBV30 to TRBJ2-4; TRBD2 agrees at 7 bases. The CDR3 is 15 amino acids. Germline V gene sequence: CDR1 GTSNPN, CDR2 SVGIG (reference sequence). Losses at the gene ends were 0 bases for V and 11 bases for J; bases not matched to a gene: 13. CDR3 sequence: CAWSVNSVTSEVQYF. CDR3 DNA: TGTGCCTGGAGTGTGAACTCAGTAACTAGCGAGGTTCAGTACTTC.

The DNA of the CDR3 is TGTGCCAGCAGCCGGCCGGCGGGCTCCTACAATGAGCAGTTCTTC. Translation: CASSRPAGSYNEQFF. The chain recombines TRBV6-6 with TRBJ2-1; perhaps TRBD2 as D (5 bases). Per germline, CDR1 MNHNY and CDR2 SVGAGI (reference sequence). The length of the CDR3 is 15 residues. V shed 6 bases and J shed 0 bases, with 12 bases lying between them.